These T cell receptor beta chains were read from a single sample in a study of technical replicates of blood from a handful of donors. Sequencing used immunoSEQ multiplex PCR; TCRdb keeps in-frame clones, though not all of them. The sample yields 65,000 to 85,000 clones, about 93% seen once. Source material: T cells isolated from PBMCs. The receptor source for this set is a human donor in good health. Both conserved end residues are part of each CDR3. A D gene is named only where the DNA matches it firmly. The listing skips clone size in some rows; elsewhere it reads once, few, many or a size class.

>TRBD1|TRBV2|.|TRBJ2-3
TGTGCCAATGGGACAGCGGAGGCAGATACGCAGTATTTT
CANGTAEADTQYF
>.|TRBV7-2|.|TRBJ2-1
TGTGCCAGCAGCCGTGGACTAAAGGGGAATGAGCAGTTCTTC
CASSRGLKGNEQFF
>.|TRBV28|.|TRBJ1-1
TGTGCCAGCAGTCCGAGCCAGGGCTTGAACACTGAAGCTTTCTTT
CASSPSQGLNTEAFF
>.|TRBV9|.|TRBJ1-2
TGTGCCAGCAGCTCCCTGGGGGGGGGCCTCTATGGCTACACCTTC
CASSSLGGGLYGYTF
>.|TRBV5-4|.|TRBJ2-7
TGTGCCAGCAGCTTAACTCAGGGAAGGCTATACGAGCAGTACTTC
CASSLTQGRLYEQYF
>.|TRBV2|once|TRBJ2-3
TGTGCCAGCAGTGATAGGCCGGGACTCTCGACAGATACGCAGTATTTT
CASSDRPGLSTDTQYF
>.|TRBV6-5|.|TRBJ1-2
TGTGCCAGCAGCCCGGGACTCTATGGCTACACCTTC
CASSPGLYGYTF
>.|TRBV29-1|.|TRBJ1-3
TGCAGCGTGGGACAATCTGGAAACACCATATATTTT
CSVGQSGNTIYF
>TRBD1|TRBV6-6|.|TRBJ1-1
TGTGCCAGCAGGCCTACAGGGGGTTGGGGTGAAGCTTTCTTT
CASRPTGGWGEAFF
>TRBD2|TRBV7-9|.|TRBJ2-1
TGTGCCAGCAGCTTAGCCTTAGCGGGAGGTGGATATGAGCAGTTCTTC
CASSLALAGGGYEQFF
>TRBD2|TRBV11-3|.|TRBJ2-7
TGTGCCAGCAGCTTATCCCGAACTAGCGGCGAGCAGTACTTC
CASSLSRTSGEQYF
>TRBD1|TRBV28|.|TRBJ1-1
TGTGCCAGCAGGCCCCGGACAGGGAGCACTGAAGCTTTCTTT
CASRPRTGSTEAFF
>.|TRBV29-1|.|TRBJ1-1
TGCAGCGTCCTGGGGGTAGGGACAATGGGCGAAGCTTTCTTT
CSVLGVGTMGEAFF
>TRBD1|TRBV6-5|.|TRBJ2-1
TGTGCCAGCAGTTATAACCGGGACAGGGGAAATGAGCAGTTCTTC
CASSYNRDRGNEQFF
>.|TRBV9|.|TRBJ2-6
TGTGCCAGCAGCGTACAGTCTGGGGCCAACGTCCTGACTTTC
CASSVQSGANVLTF
>TRBD1|TRBV25-1|.|TRBJ2-7
TGTGCCAGCAGTGCCCGGGACAGTTACTACGAGCAGTACTTC
CASSARDSYYEQYF
>TRBD2|TRBV19|.|TRBJ2-7
TGTGCCAGTAGACCCTCTCGAGGACTAGCGGGAGCCCACGAGCAGTACTTC
CASRPSRGLAGAHEQYF
>TRBD2|TRBV9|.|TRBJ2-7
TGTGCCAGCAGCGTTTCGGGACTAGCCTACGAGCAGTACTTC
CASSVSGLAYEQYF
>.|TRBV6-6|.|TRBJ2-1
TGTGCCAGCAGTTACTCGCAGGGAGGTGAGCAGTTCTTC
CASSYSQGGEQFF
>TRBD2|TRBV4-1|.|TRBJ2-1
TGCGCCAGCGCGACTAGCGGGAGCAATGAGCAGTTCTTC
CASATSGSNEQFF
>.|TRBV7-3|.|TRBJ1-2
TGTGCCAGCAGCTTAAGGGTAACCGGAGGGCCAAACTATGGCTACACCTTC
CASSLRVTGGPNYGYTF
>.|TRBV28|.|TRBJ2-7
TGTGCCAGCAGTTCCTTGGGAGGAGGCTACGAGCAGTACTTC
CASSSLGGGYEQYF
>TRBD2|TRBV6-5|once|TRBJ2-3
TGTGCCAGCAGTTACATGGGGGAGGGCCTAGGGGATACGCAGTATTTT
CASSYMGEGLGDTQYF
>.|TRBV9|once|TRBJ1-4
TGTGCCAGCAGCGCCGGGACTGTGAATGAAAAACTGTTTTTT
CASSAGTVNEKLFF
>TRBD2|TRBV11-2|.|TRBJ2-1
TGTGCCAGCAGCTTATCTAGCGGGAGCCACAATGAGCAGTTCTTC
CASSLSSGSHNEQFF
>.|TRBV5-1|once|TRBJ2-3
TGCGCCAGCAGCCCCAGGGTAGGGACAGATACGCAGTATTTT
CASSPRVGTDTQYF
>.|TRBV7-9|.|TRBJ1-1
TGTGCCAGCAGACCCGGTTCGAACACTGAAGCTTTCTTT
CASRPGSNTEAFF
>.|TRBV6-5|.|TRBJ1-2
TGTGCCAGCAGTTACTCCCGGGGAGAAAAGGACTATGGCTACACCTTC
CASSYSRGEKDYGYTF
>.|TRBV19|.|TRBJ1-1
TGTGCCAGTAGTACCTCAGGGTTGGGTGAAGCTTTCTTT
CASSTSGLGEAFF
>TRBD2|TRBV30|.|TRBJ2-1
TGTGCCTGGAGTGTACTAGCGGGGTACTACAATGAGCAGTTCTTC
CAWSVLAGYYNEQFF
>TRBD1|TRBV15|once|TRBJ2-7
TGTGCCACCAGCAGAGATGGGGAGGACAGGGAGCACTACGAGCAGTACTTC
CATSRDGEDREHYEQYF
>.|TRBV19|.|TRBJ2-7
TGTGCCAGTAGTATAGGGCGGAGCTCCTACGAGCAGTACTTC
CASSIGRSSYEQYF
>.|TRBV2|.|TRBJ1-5
TGTGCCAGCGTAGGAGGGGCTAACAATCAGCCCCAGCATTTT
CASVGGANNQPQHF
>.|TRBV7-6|.|TRBJ1-1
TGTGCCAGCAGCCAAAGTTCAGGGCTGAGCACTGAAGCTTTCTTT
CASSQSSGLSTEAFF
>TRBD1|TRBV2|.|TRBJ1-5
TGTGCCACCACACCGGGACAGGGGTATCAGCCCCAGCATTTT
CATTPGQGYQPQHF
>.|TRBV4-1|.|TRBJ1-1
TGCGCCAGCAGCCAATTTGGGGGGATGAACACTGAAGCTTTCTTT
CASSQFGGMNTEAFF
>.|TRBV2|.|TRBJ2-1
TGTGCCAGCAGTGAAGCTGGCAGGTCCCGCAATGAGCAGTTCTTC
CASSEAGRSRNEQFF
>.|TRBV7-6|.|TRBJ2-1
TGTGCCAGCAGCCCCCTTCGCGGGAACTCCTACAATGAGCAGTTCTTC
CASSPLRGNSYNEQFF
>.|TRBV7-8|.|TRBJ1-1
TGTGCCAGCAGGTTAGACACGGGTGAAGCTTTCTTT
CASRLDTGEAFF
>TRBD2|TRBV7-2|.|TRBJ2-1
TGTGCCAGCAGCCGTGGGACTAGCAGGTTCAATGAGCAGTTCTTC
CASSRGTSRFNEQFF
>.|TRBV9|.|TRBJ2-3
TGTGCCAGCAGCGTAATGGGCTCGGATACGCAGTATTTT
CASSVMGSDTQYF
>TRBD1|TRBV10-2|once|TRBJ1-1
TGCGCCAGCAGCCTGACAGGGGCCACTGAAGCTTTCTTT
CASSLTGATEAFF
>.|TRBV7-3|.|TRBJ2-3
TGTGCCAGCAGCGGGGGGGCAAAAAATACGCAGTATTTT
CASSGGAKNTQYF
>TRBD1|TRBV6-5|.|TRBJ2-7
TGTGCCAGCAGGGGACAGGGAATCTCCTCCGAGCAGTACTTC
CASRGQGISSEQYF
>TRBD2|TRBV2|.|TRBJ2-1
TGTGCCAGCAGTATTAGGACTAGCGGGTTTAATGAGCAGTTCTTC
CASSIRTSGFNEQFF
>.|TRBV4-2|few|TRBJ1-3
TGTGCCAGCAGCCAGGAAGGGGCGCCGTCTGGAAACACCATATATTTT
CASSQEGAPSGNTIYF
>.|TRBV18|.|TRBJ1-4
TGTGCCAGCTCACCCGTAAAGGAGAGGAGGGATGAAAAACTGTTTTTT
CASSPVKERRDEKLFF
>TRBD2|TRBV5-4|.|TRBJ2-7
TGTGCCAGCCGATTGACGGGAGGGCCCGAAGAGCAGTACTTC
CASRLTGGPEEQYF
>TRBD2|TRBV5-1|once|TRBJ2-5
TGCGCCAGCAGCTCCGGGGGGACTAGCGGCAAAGAGACCCAGTACTTC
CASSSGGTSGKETQYF
>.|TRBV27|.|TRBJ2-3
TGTGCCAGCAGTTTATCGGGGAATAGCGGCCACACAGATACGCAGTATTTT
CASSLSGNSGHTDTQYF
>.|TRBV2|.|TRBJ1-5
TGTGCCAGCAGTCGGACATCCCAGCCCCAGCATTTT
CASSRTSQPQHF
>TRBD1|TRBV7-9|.|TRBJ2-5
TGTGCCAGCAGCTCGGACAGGGGGGAAGAGACCCAGTACTTC
CASSSDRGEETQYF
>.|TRBV4-2|.|TRBJ2-1
TGTGCCAGTAGACTAGGATCGAATGAGCAGTTCTTC
CASRLGSNEQFF
>.|TRBV11-2|.|TRBJ1-1
TGTGCCAGCAGCTTACCTACCTTGAACACTGAAGCTTTCTTT
CASSLPTLNTEAFF
>TRBD1|TRBV7-9|.|TRBJ2-3
TGTGCCAGCAAACCCCGACAGGGGGATATAGATACGCAGTATTTT
CASKPRQGDIDTQYF
>.|TRBV5-6|.|TRBJ1-1
TGTGCCAGCCGGCGGGGCGCGGTGGACACTGAAGCTTTCTTT
CASRRGAVDTEAFF
>.|TRBV19|.|TRBJ2-3
TGTGCCAGTACCATAGCGGCAGACACAGATACGCAGTATTTT
CASTIAADTDTQYF
>TRBD1|TRBV2|.|TRBJ1-1
TGTGCCAGCAGGGGACAGGGGGTTTACGCTTTCTTT
CASRGQGVYAFF
>TRBD2|TRBV10-3|.|TRBJ2-3
TGTGCCATCGGGGGGACTAGCGAAACTGATACGCAGTATTTT
CAIGGTSETDTQYF
>.|TRBV6-6|.|TRBJ1-5
TGTGCCAGCAATAGGCAGGGAAGGAATCAGCCCCAGCATTTT
CASNRQGRNQPQHF